The 30 T cell receptor beta chains given below trace back to one sample, sequenced in a study of metastatic and nonmetastatic thyroid tumors. TCRdb reprocessed the PCR reads via MiXCR. The repertoire holds 30,000 to 45,000 clones, with roughly 20% as singletons. There were no patients who had received any treatment before thyroid surgery. The sample was blood. These receptors were taken from a female donor with papillary thyroid cancer or a benign thyroid nodule (not recorded which). Some clones in this sample may be carry-over from other donors' samples.

This clone came up many times. The V call is TRBV12-3 or TRBV12-4, the J call TRBJ2-3; 9 nucleotides agree with TRBD1. CDR3 length: 16 amino acids. The trim removed 4 bases at V and 2 bases at J, leaving 7 bases unmatched. The DNA for the CDR3 is TGTGCCAGCAGTTCTCCGGGACAGGGCGTCACAGATACGCAGTATTTT. This encodes CASSSPGQGVTDTQYF.

In its sample, this clone ranks as large. This sequence joins TRBV28 and TRBJ2-3, with no clear D. The CDR3 totals 13 residues. Germline CDR1 reads MDHEN; CDR2 reads SYDVKM. Between the trimmed V and J ends, which lost 3 bases and 4 bases, there was a span of 8 bases. CDR3 coding DNA: TGTGCCAGCAGTTTGCGCGGCCCAGATACGCAGTATTTT. Translating gives CASSLRGPDTQYF.

This chain joins TRBV9 and TRBJ2-7; no clear D gene. Germline V gene sequence: CDR1 SGDLS, CDR2 YYNGEE. With 0 bases removed from V and 4 bases from J, the gap between germline ends came to 8 bases. The CDR3 is 13 residues long. CDR3 loop: CASSVAPWYEQYF. In DNA, the CDR3 is TGTGCCAGCAGCGTAGCTCCGTGGTACGAGCAGTACTTC.

In this sample, this clone turned up a few times. This chain links TRBV28 with TRBJ1-2; 10 bases match TRBD1. Germline V gene lookup returns CDR1 MDHEN and CDR2 SYDVKM. This CDR3 comprises 15 residues. The J segment lost 3 bases and the V segment lost 3 bases, leaving 4 bases of the junction unmatched. In nucleotides, the CDR3 is TGTGCCAGCAGTTTCCGGGACAGGGGTCACTATGGCTACACCTTC. Translation: CASSFRDRGHYGYTF.

This clone showed up just a few times. Mismatch with germline at one junction end may stem from a read error. The chain combines TRBV6-1 with TRBJ1-5, with 8 bases identical to TRBD1. Germline assignment: CDR1 MNHNS and CDR2 SASEGT. CDR3 size: 14 residues. The CDR3 is CASRGQARNQPQNF. CDR3 sequence (DNA): TGTGCCAGTAGGGGACAGGCCCGCAATCAGCCCCAGAATTTT.

Note on this clone: The junction shows a germline mismatch at one end, possibly a read error. In DNA, the CDR3 is TGCAGTGCGGATGACAGGGGGAAGTCCTATGGCTACAACTTC. It specifies CSADDRGKSYGYNF. The chain uses TRBV20-1 and TRBJ1-2; TRBD1 aligns across 9 bases. Germline V gene sequence: CDR1 DFQATT, CDR2 SNEGSKA (reference sequence). The CDR3 has 14 amino acids.

This clone was detected ten times or more. The J gene is TRBJ2-1, the V gene TRBV20-1; D not certain. The length of the CDR3 is 12 residues. The germline V and J ends were trimmed by 3 bases and 4 bases, with 7 bases remaining between them. Germline CDR1 is DFQATT and CDR2 is SNEGSKA (reference sequence). Here the CDR3 DNA reads TGCAGTGCTAGGTCCGGTTACAATGAGCAGTTCTTC. Translation: CSARSGYNEQFF.

The rearrangement links TRBV11-3 to TRBJ2-7, with a weak D call TRBD1 (5 bases). V shed 1 base and J shed 3 bases, with 13 bases lying between them. The CDR3 is made up of 15 amino acids. Germline values: CDR1 SGHNT, CDR2 YENEEA. The CDR3: CASSLVGGQYYEQYF. The CDR3 DNA reads as TGTGCCAGCAGCTTAGTTGGTGGACAATACTACGAGCAGTACTTC.

The V and J genes are TRBV6-1 and TRBJ1-1; a weak D match, TRBD1 (5 bases). Per the germline V gene, CDR1 is MNHNS and CDR2 is SASEGT. The germline V and J ends were trimmed by 6 bases and 1 base, with 21 bases remaining between them. The CDR3 has 17 residues. The CDR3 sequence: CASRAGGYGIENTEAFF. The CDR3 DNA reads TGTGCCAGCAGGGCCGGGGGGTATGGGATTGAGAACACTGAAGCTTTCTTT.

This clone was picked up many times. The chain couples TRBV9 to TRBJ1-1, with 7 bases fitting TRBD1. Germline assignment: CDR1 SGDLS and CDR2 YYNGEE. Germline trimming cut 3 bases from V and 6 bases from J; bases unmatched to any gene: 2. CDR3 size: 12 residues. As DNA, the CDR3 is TGTGCCAGCAGCGGAGACAGGGCTGAAGCTTTCTTT. Its translation: CASSGDRAEAFF. Using reference TRBV9 and TRBJ1-1 for the parts outside the CDR3, the full variable domain is DSGVTQTPKHLITATGQRVTLRCSPRSGDLSVYWYQQSLDQGLQFLIQYYNGEERAKGNILERFSAQQFPDLHSELNLSSLELGDSALYFCASSGDRAEAFFGQGTRLTVV.

The CDR3 loop is CASSPMGENYGYTF. In nucleotides, the CDR3 is TGTGCCAGCAGTCCCATGGGGGAGAACTATGGCTACACCTTC. This chain connects TRBV28 to TRBJ1-2; TRBD1 is a possible D gene (5 bases). The V end lost 5 bases, the J end lost 2 bases, and 12 bases lay between the germline ends. The CDR3 spans 14 residues. Germline CDR1 and CDR2: MDHEN and SYDVKM.

This clone was counted only a few times. CDR3 amino acids: CASHAKLSSRPSDAPLHF. CDR3 sequence (DNA): TGTGCCAGCCATGCGAAGCTGTCCTCACGCCCTTCGGACGCGCCCCTCCACTTT. The genes are TRBV6-1 and TRBJ1-6; D remains ambiguous. Trimming took off 8 bases at V and 13 bases at J, with 33 bases between the two ends. Germline lookup yields CDR1 MNHNS and CDR2 SASEGT. There are 18 residues in the CDR3.

This clone was detected ten times or more. The junction differs from germline at one of its ends, possibly a read error. Other DNA sequences in this sample translate to the same CDR3. J is TRBJ2-1 and V is TRBV19; 9 bases align to TRBD2. The length of the CDR3 is 15 residues. Germline V lookup: CDR1 LNHDA, CDR2 SQIVND (reference sequence). In DNA form, the CDR3 reads TGTGCCAGTAGCTACCGTAGCGGGAGCGGGAATGAGCAGTTCTTT. Protein product: CASSYRSGSGNEQFF.

This clone was found many times. This chain links TRBV5-5 with TRBJ1-4; D gene unclear. Between the trimmed V and J ends, which lost 4 bases and 12 bases, there was a span of 19 bases. The V gene's germline CDR1 is SGHKS and CDR2 YYEKEE (reference sequence). CDR3 length equals 14 residues. CDR3 sequence (DNA): TGTGCCAGCAGCCCCGTACTCTATTGGGTGGAACTGTTTTTT. Amino acid sequence: CASSPVLYWVELFF.

In this sample, this clone turned up many times. V usage is TRBV27 and J usage is TRBJ1-1; D remains ambiguous. The V gene's germline CDR1 is MNHEY and CDR2 SMNVEV (reference sequence). Trimming cost V 8 bases and J 1 base, with 5 bases left between them. The CDR3 totals 11 residues. The CDR3 here is CASYRNTEAFF. The CDR3 region has the DNA TGTGCCAGCTACCGGAACACTGAAGCTTTCTTT.

The chain uses TRBV6-4 and TRBJ2-7; D is possibly TRBD2 (6 bases). The CDR3 totals 15 residues. CDR1 is MRHNA and CDR2 is SNTAGT in the germline V gene. V dropped 5 bases and J dropped 0 bases, with 14 bases sitting between them. The CDR3 coding sequence is TGTGCCAGCAGTACCGGGACTGGGGTCTCCTACGAGCAGTACTTC. Its protein is CASSTGTGVSYEQYF.

This clone is labeled medium-sized. The rearrangement joins TRBV28 to TRBJ1-6, with D perhaps matching TRBD1 (6 bases). Germline CDR1 reads MDHEN; CDR2 reads SYDVKM. CDR3 length: 14 amino acids. The V end lost 6 bases, the J end lost 5 bases, and 11 bases lay between the germline ends. In DNA, the CDR3 is TGTGCCAGCAGGTACAGGGTAGATAATTCACCCCTCCACTTT. This sequence encodes CASRYRVDNSPLHF.

V usage is TRBV24-1 and J usage is TRBJ1-1; perhaps TRBD1 as D (6 bases). This CDR3 has 11 residues. The germline gives CDR1 KGHDR, CDR2 SFDVKD. Trimming removed 4 bases from V and 11 bases from J, with 10 bases in between. This CDR3 reads CATSENDRAFF. Written as DNA, the CDR3 is TGTGCCACCAGTGAAAATGACAGGGCTTTCTTT.

This clone was seen ten or more times. The rearrangement joins TRBV9 to TRBJ2-1; D is ambiguous. The ends were cut back, 0 bases at V and 6 bases at J, with 4 bases in the middle. The germline V gene encodes CDR1 SGDLS and CDR2 YYNGEE. This CDR3 has 12 residues. CDR3 residues: CASSVVSNEQFF. The CDR3 DNA reads TGTGCCAGCAGCGTAGTGAGCAATGAGCAGTTCTTC.

The gene calls are TRBV10-2 and TRBJ1-1; possible D gene TRBD1, 5 bases. The V end lost 8 bases, the J end lost 5 bases, and 12 bases lay between the germline ends. Germline CDR1 is WSHSY and CDR2 is SAAADI. This CDR3 spans 12 amino acids. CDR3 DNA: TGCGCCAGCGCGGGACGGCAGACTGAAGCTTTCTTT. Residues: CASAGRQTEAFF.

In its sample, this clone was seen once. Given a much more abundant clone one base away, this may be a read error. The rearrangement joins TRBV11-2 to TRBJ2-5; no definite D call. The ends were cut back, 9 bases at V and 5 bases at J, with 13 bases in the middle. Germline V gene lookup returns CDR1 SGHAT and CDR2 FQNNGV. The CDR3 extends over 12 amino acids. CDR3 DNA: TGTGCCAGAAGCCCAACCGGGGAGACCCAGTACTTC. Translating it yields CARSPTGETQYF.

The chain recombines TRBV20-1 with TRBJ2-7; 9 bases are a match to TRBD1. From germline, CDR1 is DFQATT and CDR2 SNEGSKA (reference sequence). The CDR3 is 16 amino acids. The J segment lost 2 bases and the V segment lost 3 bases, leaving 11 bases of the junction unmatched. CDR3 nucleotides: TGCAGTGCTAGGCGAACCCCGGGACAGGGAGCCTACGAGCAGTACTTC. It translates to CSARRTPGQGAYEQYF.

In its sample, this clone was seen many times. V is TRBV20-1 and J is TRBJ2-7, with D perhaps matching TRBD1 or TRBD2 (5 bases each). Per germline, CDR1 DFQATT and CDR2 SNEGSKA (reference sequence). This CDR3 region has 13 residues. V lost 4 bases and J lost 1, with 11 bases in between. The CDR3 coding sequence is TGCAGTGCTACGGGACGGAGGTCCTACGAGCAGTACTTC. Translating it yields CSATGRRSYEQYF.

The chain employs TRBV7-8 and TRBJ2-7; D is uncertain. The germline CDR1 and CDR2 sequences are SGHVS and FQNEAQ. The CDR3 is 16 amino acids. The V and J ends lost 1 base and 2 bases respectively, with 15 bases between them. The CDR3 nucleotides are TGTGCCAGCAGCTTAGGTAGGTGGCACAGCACCTACGAGCAGTACTTC. Its protein is CASSLGRWHSTYEQYF.

This clone was recorded many times. Other DNA sequences from this sample encode an identical CDR3 as well. The V gene is TRBV12-3 or TRBV12-4, the J gene TRBJ2-1, with D possibly matching TRBD1 (6 bases). This CDR3 comprises 15 residues. Deletions cut 8 bases from V and 3 bases from J, with 17 bases between. As DNA, the CDR3 is TGTGCCAGCCGAAAAGGGTCAGGGGACTACAATGAGCAGTTCTTC. Amino acids: CASRKGSGDYNEQFF.

The chain carries TRBV5-1 and TRBJ2-5; 8 positions agree with TRBD2. With 7 bases clipped from V and 4 bases from J, the junction kept 24 bases outside the gene matches. Germline CDR1 is SGHRS and CDR2 is YFSETQ. CDR3 length equals 19 residues. The CDR3 reads CASAEASGFAQVGGETQYF. The DNA for the CDR3 is TGCGCCAGCGCCGAGGCTAGCGGGTTTGCCCAAGTGGGTGGAGAGACCCAGTACTTC.

This clone was observed at least ten times. The J gene is TRBJ1-1, the V gene TRBV27, with D tentatively TRBD1 (5 bases). The germline V gene encodes CDR1 MNHEY and CDR2 SMNVEV (reference sequence). The CDR3 length is 14 residues. Trimming left V 5 bases short and J 1 base short, with 11 bases between. The CDR3 protein is CASSRFQGNTEAFF. CDR3 bases: TGTGCCAGCAGTCGGTTTCAGGGGAACACTGAAGCTTTCTTT.

This clone occurred many times. Other DNA sequences in the sample encode the same CDR3. This chain connects TRBV20-1 to TRBJ2-7, with D hard to call. CDR1 is DFQATT and CDR2 is SNEGSKA in the germline V gene (reference sequence). The CDR3 has 12 amino acids. Trimming pared 5 bases from V and 4 bases from J, leaving 12 bases between. The CDR3 DNA reads as TGCAGTGCTTCGAGAAGGGCGTACGAGCAGTACTTC. Amino acids: CSASRRAYEQYF.

This clone was counted many times. The chain employs TRBV6-1 and TRBJ1-4; no clear D. CDR1 MNHNS and CDR2 SASEGT come from the germline V gene. The CDR3 is 17 residues long. V lost 5 bases and J lost 0, with 16 bases in between. The CDR3 DNA reads TGTGCCAGCAGTTTACTGTCCGGCAGTGCAACTAATGAAAAACTGTTTTTT. It translates to CASSLLSGSATNEKLFF.

This clone was detected a few times. The J gene is TRBJ1-5, the V gene TRBV28, with D perhaps matching TRBD1 (5 bases). V gave up 3 bases and J gave up 4 bases, with 25 bases separating them. This CDR3 is built from 19 residues. CDR1 and CDR2 from the germline V gene are MDHEN and SYDVKM. CDR3 DNA: TGTGCCAGCAGTTTGTATCAAGGGGTAATCCAGTCCGGGAATCAGCCCCAGCATTTT. Translating it yields CASSLYQGVIQSGNQPQHF.